This is a list of T cell receptor beta chains from one sample in a study of identical twins. Using its own MiXCR run on the 5' RACE reads, TCRdb lists one record per CDR3 protein. The sample lists 450,000 or so distinct CDR3 sequences; around 15% were seen once. This same sample was also taken into another study, of yellow fever vaccine responses in identical twins.

The sequencing sample was made of CD4+ T cells sorted from blood. All receptors come from a woman aged 18-29 years in good health. Each CDR3 is given with its conserved first and last residue. A D gene is named only where the DNA matches it firmly. Size is stated for part of the rows, as once, few or many counts, or as a class when the clone is expanded.

j_call,v_call,cdr3_length,d_call,clone_size,cdr3_nt,cdr3_aa
TRBJ2-3,TRBV10-1,16,NA,NA,TGCGCCAGCAGTGAGTTGTCGGGGGAGCTCACAGATACGCAGTATTTT,CASSELSGELTDTQYF
TRBJ2-1,TRBV5-1,12,TRBD1,NA,TGCGCCAGCAGGACAGGGGTACATGAGCAGTTCTTC,CASRTGVHEQFF
TRBJ2-7,TRBV5-1,14,NA,NA,TGCGCCAGCAGCCAATATACGGGAGCCTACGAGCAGTACTTC,CASSQYTGAYEQYF
TRBJ2-1,TRBV7-9,17,TRBD2,NA,TGTGCCAGCAGCCAAAAGACTAGCGGGGGTCGGAATGGGGAGCAGTTCTTC,CASSQKTSGGRNGEQFF
TRBJ2-7,TRBV7-6,15,NA,NA,TGTGCCAGCAGCAAGGAACCTGCGTCCTCCTACGAGCAGTACTTC,CASSKEPASSYEQYF
TRBJ1-6,TRBV27,13,NA,few,TGTGCCAGCAGGACAGGACTTAATTCACCCCTCCACTTT,CASRTGLNSPLHF
TRBJ2-3,TRBV12-3/TRBV12-4,17,NA,few,TGTGCCAGCAGTTTAGCCTGGGACTCTCTCGGGACAGATACGCAGTATTTT,CASSLAWDSLGTDTQYF
TRBJ2-7,TRBV27,12,NA,many,TGTGCCAGCCCTACGCAACCGTACGAGCAGTACTTC,CASPTQPYEQYF
TRBJ2-3,TRBV5-1,13,NA,many,TGTGCCAGCAGCTTAGGCCTTGGAGATACGCAGTATTTT,CASSLGLGDTQYF
TRBJ1-2,TRBV25-1,12,NA,NA,TGTGCCAGCAGTGCCCGTAGCTATGGCTACACCTTC,CASSARSYGYTF
TRBJ1-2,TRBV6-2/TRBV6-3,15,NA,NA,TGTGCCAGCAGTTACCGGGCCTCAACATTGGGTGGCTACACCTTC,CASSYRASTLGGYTF
TRBJ2-7,TRBV20-1,12,NA,many,TGCAGTGCTAACCGAGTCACCTACGAGCAGTACTTC,CSANRVTYEQYF
TRBJ2-1,TRBV7-2,16,TRBD2,NA,TGTGCCAGCAGCTTAAAGGGGACTAGCGGCTACAATGAGCAGTTCTTC,CASSLKGTSGYNEQFF
TRBJ2-5,TRBV12-3/TRBV12-4,12,TRBD2,few,TGTGCCAGCGGACTAGCGTGGGAGACCCAGTACTTC,CASGLAWETQYF
TRBJ1-4,TRBV6-1,15,TRBD1,few,TGTGCCAGCAGCAGTCGGGACAGGGAAAGAGAAAAACTGTTTTTT,CASSSRDREREKLFF
TRBJ1-1,TRBV3-1,16,TRBD1,many,TGTGCCAGCAGCCAAGCGAACAGGGGGAGGAACACTGAAGCTTTCTTT,CASSQANRGRNTEAFF
TRBJ2-6,TRBV12-3/TRBV12-4,13,NA,few,TGTGCCAGCAGGGCCTCTGGGGCCAACGTCCTGACTTTC,CASRASGANVLTF
TRBJ2-1,TRBV5-4,15,NA,few,TGTGCCAGCAGCTTGGCGGCGGACTCCTACAATGAGCAGTTCTTC,CASSLAADSYNEQFF
TRBJ2-1,TRBV6-1,13,NA,few,TGTGCCAGCAGGATAGGGTTTAACAATGAGCAGTTCTTC,CASRIGFNNEQFF
TRBJ2-1,TRBV29-1,15,NA,many,TGCAGCGTTGTTTCGGGACAAGGCCTTATTAATGAGCAGTTCTTC,CSVVSGQGLINEQFF
TRBJ1-5,TRBV7-7,16,TRBD1,NA,TGTGCTAGCAGCTCCCGGTTGGACAGGGGGCATCAGCCCCAGCATTTT,CASSSRLDRGHQPQHF
TRBJ2-5,TRBV12-3/TRBV12-4,12,NA,few,TGTGCCAGCAGTTGGGTCCCGGAGACCCAGTACTTC,CASSWVPETQYF
TRBJ2-5,TRBV27,16,TRBD2,many,TGTGCCAGCAGTGACTCCCTAGCGGGGGCACAAGAGACCCAGTACTTC,CASSDSLAGAQETQYF
TRBJ2-7,TRBV4-1,15,NA,few,TGCGCCAGCAGCCAAGACTTTCCCCTAATCTACGAGCAGTACTTC,CASSQDFPLIYEQYF
TRBJ2-7,TRBV29-1,13,NA,NA,TGCAGCGTTGCCGACAGGACCTCCTACGAGCAGTACTTC,CSVADRTSYEQYF
TRBJ2-1,TRBV5-1,11,NA,many,TGCGCCAGCAGGGGGGGCCGGGAGCAGTTCTTC,CASRGGREQFF
TRBJ1-1,TRBV3-1,12,TRBD1,few,TGTGCCAGCAGCCCCGGACAGGCTAAGGCTTTCTTT,CASSPGQAKAFF
TRBJ2-7,TRBV6-5,13,NA,NA,TGTGCCAGCAGTTACGGGGGGTGGTACGAGCAGTACTTC,CASSYGGWYEQYF
TRBJ2-3,TRBV2,15,NA,NA,TGTGCCAGCGGCGCTAAGGGACTCAGCACAGATACGCAGTATTTT,CASGAKGLSTDTQYF
TRBJ2-7,TRBV11-1,20,TRBD2,few,TGTGCCAGCAGCACCCCCCGTGGGGTAGCGGGGGGGAAGCCATACGATGAGCAGTACTTC,CASSTPRGVAGGKPYDEQYF
TRBJ2-4,TRBV7-2,16,NA,NA,TGTGCCAGCAGCGAGAACAGGGGGGGAGCCAAAAACATTCAGTACTTC,CASSENRGGAKNIQYF
TRBJ2-7,TRBV6-1,15,NA,few,TGTGCCAGCAGGGAATCCGGGACGGGGTCGGCCGAGCAGTACTTC,CASRESGTGSAEQYF
TRBJ1-1,TRBV5-1,12,NA,NA,TGCGCCAGCAGCTTGGGGCGGGATGAAGCTTTCTTT,CASSLGRDEAFF
TRBJ2-4,TRBV19,13,NA,NA,TGTGCCAGTAGTAGGCAGGGGAATTACATTCAGTACTTC,CASSRQGNYIQYF
TRBJ1-3,TRBV7-9,16,NA,few,TGTGCCAGCAGCTTATATCGACAGGAGGAAGGAAACACCATATATTTT,CASSLYRQEEGNTIYF
TRBJ2-5,TRBV5-1,16,TRBD1,NA,TGCGCCAGCAGCTTGGACCCCGGGACAGGGGCGGAGACCCAGTACTTC,CASSLDPGTGAETQYF
TRBJ2-3,TRBV5-1,14,NA,few,TGCGCTACCAGCGACGGGGCCCCCACAGATACGCAGTATTTT,CATSDGAPTDTQYF
TRBJ2-3,TRBV18,20,TRBD2,NA,TGTGCCAGCTCACCACGGGCTAGCGGGCGAGGCCAGATTCACCCAGATACGCAGTATTTT,CASSPRASGRGQIHPDTQYF
TRBJ1-1,TRBV12-3/TRBV12-4,11,NA,many,TGTGCCAGCACCCTCAACACTGAAGCTTTCTTT,CASTLNTEAFF
TRBJ2-1,TRBV2,12,NA,NA,TGTGCCAGCAGGACAGGCATTAATGAGCAGTTCTTC,CASRTGINEQFF
TRBJ2-7,TRBV30,15,NA,NA,TGTGCCTGGAGTCTCCCCGGGCCCGGGTCGGGCGAGCAGTACTTC,CAWSLPGPGSGEQYF
TRBJ1-5,TRBV12-3/TRBV12-4,13,NA,many,TGTGCCAGCAGATCCCGGGGGGAGCAGCCCCAGCATTTT,CASRSRGEQPQHF
TRBJ2-1,TRBV7-9,14,NA,few,TGTGCCAGCAGCCCGCGGGCGAATTACAATGAGCAGTTCTTC,CASSPRANYNEQFF
TRBJ2-7,TRBV30,12,NA,few,TGTGCCTGGAATTTGTCCGGGGACGAGCAGTACTTC,CAWNLSGDEQYF
TRBJ2-7,TRBV7-2,15,NA,few,TGTGCCAGCAGCCCTCAACAGGGTATCGCCTACGAGCAGTACTTC,CASSPQQGIAYEQYF
TRBJ1-1,TRBV10-3,14,NA,many,TGTGCCATCAGGAGAGGCACGGTGAACACTGAAGCTTTCTTT,CAIRRGTVNTEAFF
TRBJ2-5,TRBV9,14,NA,NA,TGTGCCAGCAGCGTGGACTCGGTTGCGGAGACCCAGTACTTC,CASSVDSVAETQYF